This passage covers 19 T cell receptor beta chains from one sample sequenced in a study of blood T cells in healthy people across ages. The second PCR ran roughly 7 to 12 cycles with a sample-barcoded 5' primer and J-beta primers. TCRdb called the 5' RACE reads again in MiXCR, with one record for every CDR3 protein. The sample includes around 1,600,000 distinct CDR3 sequences, 35% to 45% of them seen just once. The sample consisted of blood. These receptors were obtained from a woman in her late teens or twenties in good health.

This clonotype was seen a few times. The chain recombines TRBV30 with TRBJ2-5; 8 bases line up with TRBD2. The CDR3 contains 15 residues. J gave up 2 bases and V 2 bases, and 7 bases lay outside the gene matches. Germline CDR1 reads GTSNPN; CDR2 reads SVGIG (reference sequence). This chain's CDR3 is CAWSIGLAVQETQYF. The CDR3, as DNA: TGTGCCTGGAGTATTGGACTAGCTGTACAAGAGACCCAGTACTTC.

The chain joins TRBV5-1 to TRBJ2-5; 9 positions agree with TRBD2. V was clipped by 0 bases and J by 11 bases; unmatched bases: 14. The CDR3 length is 16 residues. CDR1 SGHRS and CDR2 YFSETQ come from the germline V gene. The CDR3 is CASSLVEGLAGPSQYF. CDR3 nucleotides: TGCGCCAGCAGCTTGGTAGAGGGACTAGCTGGTCCATCTCAGTACTTC.

The sample holds a few counts of this clonotype. The rearrangement links TRBV5-1 to TRBJ2-3, with D possibly matching TRBD2 (6 bases). CDR3 length: 18 amino acids. The V and J ends lost 2 bases and 0 bases respectively, with 19 bases between them. CDR1 and CDR2 from the germline V gene are SGHRS and YFSETQ. The CDR3: CASSLEGRLGLSTDTQYF. The CDR3 nucleotides read TGCGCCAGCAGCTTAGAGGGCCGACTAGGGCTTAGCACAGATACGCAGTATTTT.

The chain is built from TRBV12-3 or TRBV12-4 and TRBJ1-1; tentatively, D is TRBD1 (6 bases). This CDR3 has 15 residues. Trimming removed 5 bases at V and 9 bases at J, with 22 bases between. DNA for the CDR3: TGTGCCAGCAGTCCCGGGGGCGACGGGGTGATTCAAGCTTTCTTT. The encoded protein is CASSPGGDGVIQAFF.

This clonotype was found a few times. The chain links TRBV7-9 to TRBJ1-1; D is uncertain. This CDR3 comprises 15 residues. Trimming left V 5 bases short and J 0 bases short, with 13 bases between. The V gene's germline CDR1 is SEHNR and CDR2 FQNEAQ (reference sequence). The chain's CDR3 is CASSPSAYLNTEAFF. CDR3 coding DNA: TGTGCCAGCAGCCCATCGGCCTACCTGAACACTGAAGCTTTCTTT.

In its sample, this clonotype was seen many times. The chain employs TRBV29-1 and TRBJ2-3; D is uncertain. Trimming pared 2 bases from V and 1 base from J, leaving 4 bases between. CDR3 size: 12 residues. Looked up from germline, CDR1 is SQVTM and CDR2 is ANQGSEA. The CDR3 DNA follows: TGCAGCGTTGAACAGGGCACAGATACGCAGTATTTT. This sequence encodes CSVEQGTDTQYF.

The rearrangement links TRBV10-3 to TRBJ2-1; TRBD1 is a possible D gene (6 bases). V was cut by 4 bases and J by 6 bases, with 16 bases left in between. Germline V CDR1 and CDR2: ENHRY, SYGVKD. The CDR3 is 15 residues long. This CDR3 is CAISGSTGSINEQFF. The CDR3 nucleotides read TGTGCCATCAGTGGCAGTACAGGGTCTATCAATGAGCAGTTCTTC.

This clonotype has just a few counts. The rearrangement uses TRBV7-2 and TRBJ1-4, with 9 bases that match TRBD1. Germline trimming cut 5 bases from V and 8 bases from J; bases unmatched to any gene: 9. Germline values: CDR1 SGHTA, CDR2 FQGNSA. This CDR3 region has 15 residues. DNA for the CDR3: TGTGCCAGCAGCCAGGGAGGGACAGGGCGGGAAAAACTGTTTTTT. It is translated as CASSQGGTGREKLFF. The complete variable domain, with remaining parts taken from reference TRBV7-2 and TRBJ1-4, reads GAGVSQSPSNKVTEKGKDVELRCDPISGHTALYWYRQSLGQGLEFLIYFQGNSAPDKSGLPSDRFSAERTGGSVSTLTIQRTQQEDSAVYLCASSQGGTGREKLFFGSGTQLSVL.

The V and J genes are TRBV5-1 and TRBJ2-3, with D perhaps TRBD1 (6 bases). Germline CDR1 reads SGHRS; CDR2 reads YFSETQ. The germline V and J ends were trimmed by 0 bases and 1 base, with 12 bases remaining between them. The CDR3 consists of 16 residues. CDR3 sequence reads: CASSLVGQRGTDTQYF. DNA for the CDR3: TGCGCCAGCAGCTTGGTGGGACAACGGGGCACAGATACGCAGTATTTT.

CDR3 coding DNA: TGTGCCAGCAGCTCGTTGACAGGGTTGAGGACTGAAGCTTTCTTT. Its protein product is CASSSLTGLRTEAFF. This chain links TRBV7-9 with TRBJ1-1; 7 bases are shared with TRBD1. Germline CDR1 and CDR2: SEHNR and FQNEAQ (reference sequence). The CDR3 contains 15 residues. V trimming: 4 bases; J trimming: 5 bases; junction bases outside the gene matches: 10.

The chain carries TRBV4-3 and TRBJ2-1, with D possibly matching TRBD2 (7 bases). The length of the CDR3 is 16 residues. Trimming removed 0 bases at V and 4 bases at J, with 13 bases between. Germline-derived CDR1 and CDR2 are LGHNA and YSLEER. The CDR3 sequence: CASSQDTGGDYNEQFF. The CDR3 nucleotides read TGCGCCAGCAGCCAAGATACGGGGGGCGATTACAATGAGCAGTTCTTC.

This clonotype has just a few counts. The V call is TRBV6-5, the J call TRBJ2-3, with D unresolved. Trimming took 2 bases from V and 2 from J, leaving 5 bases between them. In germline, CDR1 is MNHEY, CDR2 SVGAGI. This CDR3 comprises 13 residues. In DNA form, the CDR3 reads TGTGCCAGCAGTTACCCGGCCACAGATACGCAGTATTTT. The encoded protein is CASSYPATDTQYF.

The chain links TRBV9 to TRBJ2-7; TRBD1 agrees at 9 bases. V lost 0 bases to trimming and J lost 5 bases; unmatched junction nucleotides: 3. Germline V gives CDR1 SGDLS, CDR2 YYNGEE. The CDR3 runs to 14 residues. The CDR3: CASSVGGQGNEQYF. The CDR3 nucleotides are TGTGCCAGCAGCGTAGGGGGACAGGGCAACGAGCAGTACTTC.

This clonotype was recorded a few times. The chain carries TRBV6-2 or TRBV6-3 and TRBJ2-1; 8 positions match TRBD2. This CDR3 has 13 residues. Looked up from germline, CDR1 is MNHEY and CDR2 is SVGEGT. The ends lost 8 bases at V and 10 bases at J; junction bases unmatched: 10. For the CDR3, the DNA is TGTGCCAGCGATAGCGGGGTGCGGGGGGAGCAGTTCTTC. It specifies CASDSGVRGEQFF.

Ten or more counts support this clonotype. The CDR3 spells CASSSRGASSDTQYF. CDR3 sequence (DNA): TGTGCCAGCAGCTCCCGTGGGGCCTCTTCAGATACGCAGTATTTT. V usage is TRBV7-2 and J usage is TRBJ2-3, with a weak D call TRBD1 (5 bases). Germline lookup yields CDR1 SGHTA and CDR2 FQGNSA. This CDR3 contains 15 residues. V gave up 4 bases and J gave up 4 bases, with 15 bases separating them.

This clonotype was seen a handful of times. This chain connects TRBV20-1 to TRBJ2-1; 10 bases line up with TRBD1. After removal of 6 bases from V and 7 bases from J, the junction contained 9 bases not matched to a gene. There are 14 residues in the CDR3. Germline assignment: CDR1 DFQATT and CDR2 SNEGSKA (reference sequence). CDR3 amino acids: CSATPGQGRNEQFF. CDR3 nucleotides: TGCAGTGCGACCCCGGGACAGGGGAGGAATGAGCAGTTCTTC.

This clonotype was seen a handful of times. The chain is built from TRBV11-2 and TRBJ2-3; the match to TRBD2 covers 9 bases. CDR3 length equals 16 residues. Per germline, CDR1 SGHAT and CDR2 FQNNGV. J gave up 9 bases and V 0 bases, and 10 bases lay outside the gene matches. Here the CDR3 DNA reads TGTGCCAGCAGCTTAGATAGAAGCGGGAGGTTTCGGACGCAGTATTTT. Encoded protein: CASSLDRSGRFRTQYF.

This chain links TRBV5-6 with TRBJ2-6; D may be TRBD1 (5 bases). CDR3 length: 18 residues. The germline gives CDR1 SGHDT, CDR2 YYEEEE. The ends were cut back, 4 bases at V and 0 bases at J, with 17 bases in the middle. CDR3 region: CASSIYKQVLSGANVLTF. The DNA of the CDR3 is TGTGCCAGCAGCATATATAAACAGGTTCTCTCTGGGGCCAACGTCCTGACTTTC. The full variable domain, in which reference TRBV5-6 and TRBJ2-6 provide the parts outside the CDR3, is DAGVTQSPTHLIKTRGQQVTLRCSPKSGHDTVSWYQQALGQGPQFIFQYYEEEERQRGNFPDRFSGHQFPNYSSELNVNALLLGDSALYLCASSIYKQVLSGANVLTFGAGSRLTVL.

This clonotype was detected only a few times. V is TRBV28 and J is TRBJ2-1, with 7 bases matching TRBD2. The CDR3 has 13 residues. The V gene end was trimmed by 10 bases and the J gene end by 4 bases; junction bases not matched to a gene: 7. Germline assignment: CDR1 MDHEN and CDR2 SYDVKM. DNA for the CDR3: TGTGCCACCCGGGACTACGATTACAATGAGCAGTTCTTC. This gives the protein CATRDYDYNEQFF.